At least ten counts were recorded for the clone carrying this T cell receptor (beta chain). Time point of the sample: sample taken at primary tumor resection. TCRs were sequenced from unsorted whole RNA of tumor, nontumor lung or PBMC. The record originates from a study of spatial heterogeneity in lung cancer. TCRdb recomputed calls from the 5' RACE reads with MiXCR, one row per CDR3 protein. The sample includes tens of thousands of distinct CDR3 sequences, 10% to 15% of them seen just once. The CDR3 has 13 residues. Looked up from germline, CDR1 is SGHTA and CDR2 is FQGNSA. The V end lost 4 bases, the J end lost 8 bases, and 13 bases lay between the germline ends.

This receptor was identified in a male donor with early-stage non-small cell lung cancer. V is TRBV7-2 and J is TRBJ2-3; D call uncertain. This specimen was PBMCs, taken at surgery. DNA for the CDR3: TGTGCCAGCAGCTCTCTAGACCGACCTACGCAGTATTTT. Residues: CASSSLDRPTQYF.